The 5 T cell receptor beta chains listed next were all sequenced from one sample in a study of identical twins (dated by TCRdb to about 2016). Libraries were constructed by 5' RACE. TCRdb shows the sequencer as Illumina HiSeq 2000. TCRdb passed the public sequencing reads through fastp at Q25 and MiXCR, retaining productive beta sequences. Rows merge per CDR3 protein into single entries with the most common DNA and genes. Across this sample there are 1.5 million to 2 million distinct CDR3 sequences, with about 32% seen only once. About 0.3% of the sample lies in the top ten. Sequencing was performed on cord blood. These receptors were obtained from a newborn girl in good health.

The J gene is TRBJ2-1, the V gene TRBV7-9; no definite D call. This CDR3 comprises 12 residues. CDR1 is SEHNR, CDR2 FQNEAQ, per germline (reference sequence). Trimming removed 10 bases from V and 8 bases from J, with 15 bases in between. CDR3 sequence: CATPAPRDEQFF. In DNA form, the CDR3 reads TGTGCCACCCCCGCGCCCCGTGATGAGCAGTTCTTC.

The table lists this clonotype with a few counts. The chain joins TRBV20-1 to TRBJ1-5, with D maybe TRBD1 (6 bases). The germline V and J ends were trimmed by 3 bases and 4 bases, with 19 bases remaining between them. Germline V CDR1 and CDR2: DFQATT, SNEGSKA (reference sequence). This CDR3 comprises 16 residues. The CDR3 loop reads CSARPMTGSGNQPQHF. DNA for the CDR3: TGCAGTGCTAGGCCAATGACAGGAAGCGGGAATCAGCCCCAGCATTTT.

V usage is TRBV10-3 and J usage is TRBJ1-1, with TRBD1 as a possible D gene (6 bases). Per the germline V gene, CDR1 is ENHRY and CDR2 is SYGVKD. Between the trimmed V and J ends, which lost 0 bases and 3 bases, there was a span of 17 bases. This CDR3 comprises 17 residues. The CDR3: CAISESKADRTDTEAFF. The CDR3 DNA reads TGTGCCATCAGTGAGTCGAAGGCGGACAGAACGGACACTGAAGCTTTCTTT.

The rearrangement joins TRBV20-1 to TRBJ1-4; the match to TRBD1 covers 7 bases. J lost 4 bases, V lost 6 bases, and 8 bases had no gene match. The germline V gene has CDR1 DFQATT and CDR2 SNEGSKA (reference sequence). This CDR3 has 14 residues. CDR3 sequence: CSAHTGAGNEKLFF. The CDR3 DNA follows: TGCAGTGCCCATACAGGGGCCGGTAATGAAAAACTGTTTTTT.

V and J are TRBV28 and TRBJ2-7; unclear D gene. Germline V lookup: CDR1 MDHEN, CDR2 SYDVKM. This CDR3 has 16 amino acids. Trimming removed 4 bases from V and 2 bases from J, with 18 bases in between. This CDR3 reads CASSYGRIFLAYEQYF. DNA of the CDR3: TGTGCCAGCAGTTATGGACGGATTTTCCTAGCCTACGAGCAGTACTTC.